This T cell receptor beta chain is from a study of cytomegalovirus exposure and HLA in healthy donors. PCR was performed using 60 Vbeta and 13 Jbeta primers. The method was immunoSEQ multiplex PCR; TCRdb's version includes in-frame clones alone and lacks a portion of them. The table records over 85,000 clones, roughly three quarters of them present only once. About this clone itself: Other DNA sequences in the same sample also yield this CDR3.

Germline trimming cut 5 bases from V and 2 bases from J; bases unmatched to any gene: 3. Germline V lookup: CDR1 SGHTA, CDR2 FQGTGA. This CDR3 has 15 amino acids. This TCR was sampled from a male donor in good health and CMV-seropositive. The chain joins TRBV7-3 to TRBJ2-2; 9 nucleotides align to TRBD1. The sample comprised PBMCs. The CDR3, as DNA: TGTGCCAGCAGCCCGGACAGGGGAAACACCGGGGAGCTGTTTTTT. It specifies CASSPDRGNTGELFF.